Shown below are 17 T cell receptor beta chains from a single sample sequenced in a study of shared clonotypes between healthy human individuals (dated by TCRdb to 2020 to 2021). Libraries were prepared through the immunoSEQ multiplex PCR assay. TCRdb carries this immuneACCESS record with in-frame sequences only. Its versions omit some clonotypes, under half of them owing to an unresolved V gene in the studies checked, with the rest unexplained. The sample table lists roughly 640,000 clones, roughly 97% of them with a count of one. 0.055% to 0.07% of the sample goes to the ten largest clones. The source material was naive CD4+ T cells sorted from blood. The cell subset or site label, as the study defines it: CD45RA+ positively selected. These TCRs come from a woman aged 25 to 39 in good health.

J is TRBJ1-2 and V is TRBV28, with D unclear. V lost 4 bases, J lost 3 bases, and 6 bases lay in between. Germline-derived CDR1 and CDR2 are MDHEN and SYDVKM. The CDR3 contains 12 residues. CDR3 residues: CASSWVDYGYTF. Written as DNA, the CDR3 is TGTGCCAGCAGTTGGGTAGACTATGGCTACACCTTC.

The chain has TRBV25-1 and TRBJ2-5, with a possible D match to TRBD1 (5 bases). V lost 2 bases and J 2 bases, leaving 9 bases between the germline ends. From germline, CDR1 is MGHDK and CDR2 SYGVNS. The CDR3 extends over 14 amino acids. CDR3 protein: CASSEETAQETQYF. CDR3 DNA sequence: TGTGCCAGCAGTGAAGAGACAGCGCAAGAGACCCAGTACTTC.

This chain joins TRBV6-5 and TRBJ2-3, with D perhaps being TRBD1 or TRBD2 (6 bases each). The CDR3 has 15 residues. In germline, CDR1 is MNHEY, CDR2 SVGAGI. V lost 7 bases and J 1 base, leaving 15 bases between the germline ends. The CDR3 protein is CASNSRGAGTDTQYF. CDR3 DNA: TGTGCCAGCAACTCAAGGGGGGCGGGCACAGATACGCAGTATTTT.

The gene calls are TRBV4-1 and TRBJ2-2; TRBD2 matches at 14 bases. CDR3 size: 17 residues. J lost 4 bases, V lost 3 bases, and 4 bases had no gene match. The V gene's germline CDR1 is MGHRA and CDR2 YSYEKL. The CDR3 loop is CASSHLGTSGGTGELFF. The DNA of the CDR3 is TGCGCCAGCAGCCACCTCGGGACTAGCGGGGGCACCGGGGAGCTGTTTTTT.

This chain links TRBV28 with TRBJ1-2; unclear D gene. This CDR3 comprises 15 residues. The ends were cut back, 1 base at V and 3 bases at J, with 12 bases in the middle. Per germline, CDR1 MDHEN and CDR2 SYDVKM. The CDR3 sequence is CASSLYTKRDYGYTF. The CDR3 DNA is TGTGCCAGCAGTTTATATACCAAAAGGGACTATGGCTACACCTTC.

The chain recombines TRBV7-6 with TRBJ2-1; 11 bases map to TRBD2. CDR1 SGHVS and CDR2 FNYEAQ come from the germline V gene. With V trimmed by 5 bases and J by 7 bases, 10 bases remained unmatched. The CDR3 contains 16 residues. The CDR3 region is CASSPLLAGVTNEQFF. The CDR3 DNA is TGTGCCAGCAGCCCACTACTAGCGGGAGTTACTAATGAGCAGTTCTTC.

V usage is TRBV10-2 and J usage is TRBJ2-7, with a possible D match to TRBD2 (5 bases). CDR3 length: 12 amino acids. V dropped 4 bases and J dropped 7 bases, with 11 bases sitting between them. Germline V lookup: CDR1 WSHSY, CDR2 SAAADI. CDR3 region: CASSGLQREQYF. The CDR3 coding sequence is TGCGCCAGCAGTGGCCTTCAGCGGGAGCAGTACTTC.

Turning to this clone: The same CDR3 arises from other DNA sequences in this sample as well. The V gene is TRBV5-8, the J gene TRBJ2-7; maybe TRBD2 (6 bases). V lost 2 bases to trimming and J lost 1 base, with 7 bases between them. CDR3 length equals 13 residues. The germline gives CDR1 SGHTS, CDR2 YDEGEE. The CDR3 nucleotides are TGTGCCAGCAGCTTCGGGGGTTCCTACGAGCAGTACTTC. Amino acid sequence: CASSFGGSYEQYF.

The rearrangement joins TRBV4-1 to TRBJ2-3, with a weak D call TRBD2 (6 bases). V was pared by 5 bases and J by 3 bases, with 18 bases between. Per the germline V gene, CDR1 is MGHRA and CDR2 is YSYEKL. The CDR3 sequence is 16 residues long. This CDR3 reads CASSGRWWEDTDTQYF. CDR3 nucleotides: TGCGCCAGCAGCGGACGGTGGTGGGAGGATACAGATACGCAGTATTTT.

The chain is built from TRBV7-2 and TRBJ2-7; 9 bases are a match to TRBD1. The junction had 3 bases not matched to a gene; V was cut back by 1 base and J by 5 bases. The CDR3 is 14 amino acids. From germline, CDR1 is SGHTA and CDR2 FQGNSA. The CDR3 region has the DNA TGTGCCAGCAGCTTAGAGGACAGGGGCCACGAGCAGTACTTC. The encoded protein is CASSLEDRGHEQYF. Variable domain in full (rest from reference TRBV7-2 and TRBJ2-7): GAGVSQSPSNKVTEKGKDVELRCDPISGHTALYWYRQSLGQGLEFLIYFQGNSAPDKSGLPSDRFSAERTGGSVSTLTIQRTQQEDSAVYLCASSLEDRGHEQYFGPGTRLTVT.

A few counts support this clone. The chain carries TRBV15 and TRBJ1-4; D not resolved. The CDR3 runs to 14 residues. Germline assignment: CDR1 LNHNV and CDR2 YYDKDF (reference sequence). Between the trimmed V and J ends, which lost 0 bases and 7 bases, there was a span of 9 bases. In nucleotides, the CDR3 is TGTGCCACCAGCAGAGATTCGGGTTTTGAAAAACTGTTTTTT. It specifies CATSRDSGFEKLFF.

The chain combines TRBV11-1 with TRBJ2-7; D is undetermined. The germline V gene has CDR1 SGHAT and CDR2 FQDESV (reference sequence). The CDR3 has 14 residues. Between the trimmed V and J ends, which lost 0 bases and 3 bases, there was a span of 9 bases. CDR3: CASSLALDHYEQYF. The CDR3 DNA reads as TGTGCCAGCAGCTTAGCCCTCGACCACTACGAGCAGTACTTC.

This clone was observed once. This chain connects TRBV7-9 to TRBJ2-2, with D unclear. Germline V gene data show CDR1 as SEHNR and CDR2 as FQNEAQ (reference sequence). Trimming left V 2 bases short and J 0 bases short, with 10 bases between. This CDR3 is 16 amino acids long. The CDR3 is CASSLTSTANTGELFF. The CDR3, as DNA: TGTGCCAGCAGCTTAACGTCGACGGCGAACACCGGGGAGCTGTTTTTT.

V gene TRBV7-6 combines with J gene TRBJ2-7; 9 bases align to TRBD2. V lost 0 bases to trimming and J lost 7 bases; unmatched junction nucleotides: 13. CDR3 length: 17 amino acids. Germline CDR1 is SGHVS and CDR2 is FNYEAQ. CDR3 nucleotides: TGTGCCAGCAGCTTAGCCGATGGGACTAGCCCCTTTTCGGAGCAGTACTTC. Protein sequence: CASSLADGTSPFSEQYF. The complete variable domain, with remaining parts taken from reference TRBV7-6 and TRBJ2-7, reads GAGVSQSPRYKVTKRGQDVALRCDPISGHVSLYWYRQALGQGPEFLTYFNYEAQQDKSGLPNDRFSAERPEGSISTLTIQRTEQRDSAMYRCASSLADGTSPFSEQYFGPGTRLTVT.

The CDR3 loop reads CASSLQVTNTEAFF. CDR3 in DNA: TGTGCCAGCAGCTTACAGGTGACGAACACTGAAGCTTTCTTT. The chain recombines TRBV7-2 with TRBJ1-1; no reliable D call. V was shortened by 2 bases and J by 1 base, with 8 bases between the two germline ends. This CDR3 comprises 14 residues. Per the germline V gene, CDR1 is SGHTA and CDR2 is FQGNSA.

This chain uses TRBV28 with TRBJ1-3; weak D call: TRBD1 (5 bases). The CDR3 sequence is 15 residues long. V was shortened by 4 bases and J by 0 bases, with 10 bases between the two germline ends. Germline CDR1 and CDR2: MDHEN and SYDVKM. CDR3 nucleotides: TGTGCCAGCAGTTCGACAGTTCTCTCTGGAAACACCATATATTTT. Its translation: CASSSTVLSGNTIYF.

This chain joins TRBV19 and TRBJ2-6, with 7 bases identical to TRBD1. From germline, CDR1 is LNHDA and CDR2 SQIVND (reference sequence). The CDR3 length is 18 residues. V was pared by 9 bases and J by 0 bases, with 14 bases of the junction left unmatched. The CDR3, as DNA: TGTGCCAGCCACAGGGGCACAGAGGCCCGCTCTGGGGCCAACGTCCTGACTTTC. It specifies CASHRGTEARSGANVLTF.